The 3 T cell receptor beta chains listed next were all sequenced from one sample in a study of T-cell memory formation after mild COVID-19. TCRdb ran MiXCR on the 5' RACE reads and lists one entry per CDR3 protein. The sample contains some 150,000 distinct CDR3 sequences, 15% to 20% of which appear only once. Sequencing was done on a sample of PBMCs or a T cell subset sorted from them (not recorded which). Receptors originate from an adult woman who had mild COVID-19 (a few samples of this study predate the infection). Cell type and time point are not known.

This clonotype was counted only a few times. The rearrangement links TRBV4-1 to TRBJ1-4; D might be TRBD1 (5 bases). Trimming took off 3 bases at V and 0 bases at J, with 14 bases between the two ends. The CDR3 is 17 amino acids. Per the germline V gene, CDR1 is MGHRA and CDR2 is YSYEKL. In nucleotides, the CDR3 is TGCGCCAGCAGCCAGGCTCCTCACAGGTCAACTAATGAAAAACTGTTTTTT. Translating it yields CASSQAPHRSTNEKLFF.

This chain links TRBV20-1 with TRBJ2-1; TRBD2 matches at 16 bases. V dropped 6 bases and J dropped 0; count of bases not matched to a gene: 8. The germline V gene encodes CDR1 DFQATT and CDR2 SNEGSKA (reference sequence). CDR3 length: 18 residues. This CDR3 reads CSAGTSGRAGSSYNEQFF. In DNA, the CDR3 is TGCAGTGCAGGGACTAGCGGGAGGGCCGGGAGCTCCTACAATGAGCAGTTCTTC.

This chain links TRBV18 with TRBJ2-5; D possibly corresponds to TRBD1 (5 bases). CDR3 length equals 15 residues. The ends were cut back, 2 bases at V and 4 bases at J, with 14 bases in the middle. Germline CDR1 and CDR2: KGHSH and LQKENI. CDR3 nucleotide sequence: TGTGCCAGCTCACCATCGCAGGGATGGCCAGAGACCCAGTACTTC. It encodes CASSPSQGWPETQYF.